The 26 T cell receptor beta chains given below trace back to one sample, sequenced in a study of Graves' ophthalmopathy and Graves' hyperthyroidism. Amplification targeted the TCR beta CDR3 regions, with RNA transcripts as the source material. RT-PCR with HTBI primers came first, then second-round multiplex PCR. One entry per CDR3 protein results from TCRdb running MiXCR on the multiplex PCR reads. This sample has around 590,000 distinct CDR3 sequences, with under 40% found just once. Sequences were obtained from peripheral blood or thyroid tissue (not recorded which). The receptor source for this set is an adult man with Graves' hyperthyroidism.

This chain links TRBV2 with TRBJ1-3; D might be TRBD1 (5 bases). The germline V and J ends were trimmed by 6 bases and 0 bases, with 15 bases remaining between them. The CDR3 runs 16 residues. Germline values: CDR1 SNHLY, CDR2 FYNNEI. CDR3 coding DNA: TGTGCCAGCAGCCTTCCAACAGGCGTCTCTGGAAACACCATATATTTT. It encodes CASSLPTGVSGNTIYF.

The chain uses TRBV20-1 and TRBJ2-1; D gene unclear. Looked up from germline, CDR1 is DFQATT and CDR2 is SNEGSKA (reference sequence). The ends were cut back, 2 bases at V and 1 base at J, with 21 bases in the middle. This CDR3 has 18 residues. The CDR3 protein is CSARKVSTGRMSYNEQFF. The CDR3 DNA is TGCAGTGCTAGAAAGGTGTCGACTGGGCGAATGTCCTACAATGAGCAGTTCTTC.

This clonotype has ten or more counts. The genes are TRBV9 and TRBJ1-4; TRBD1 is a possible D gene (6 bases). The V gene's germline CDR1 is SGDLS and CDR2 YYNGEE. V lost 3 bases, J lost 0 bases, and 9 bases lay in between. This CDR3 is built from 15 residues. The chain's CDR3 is CASSAGTTTNEKLFF. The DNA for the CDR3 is TGTGCCAGCAGCGCGGGGACAACAACTAATGAAAAACTGTTTTTT.

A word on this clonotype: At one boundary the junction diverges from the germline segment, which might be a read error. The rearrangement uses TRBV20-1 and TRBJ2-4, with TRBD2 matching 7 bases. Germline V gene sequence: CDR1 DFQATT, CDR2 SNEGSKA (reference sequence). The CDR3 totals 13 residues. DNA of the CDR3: TGCAGTGCTACCTTGGCAGCGGGGAACATTCAGGACTTC. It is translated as CSATLAAGNIQDF.

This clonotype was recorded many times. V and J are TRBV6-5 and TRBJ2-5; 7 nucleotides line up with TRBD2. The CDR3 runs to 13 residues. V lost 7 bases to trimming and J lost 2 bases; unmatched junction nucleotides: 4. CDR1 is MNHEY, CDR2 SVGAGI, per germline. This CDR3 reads CASNGGGQETQYF. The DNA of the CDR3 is TGTGCCAGCAACGGGGGAGGGCAAGAGACCCAGTACTTC.

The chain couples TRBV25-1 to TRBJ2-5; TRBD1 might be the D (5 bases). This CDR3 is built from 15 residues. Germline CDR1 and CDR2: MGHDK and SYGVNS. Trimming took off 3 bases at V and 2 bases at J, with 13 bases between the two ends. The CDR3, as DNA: TGTGCCAGCAGTGACTCCCCTCAGGGTCAAGAGACCCAGTACTTC. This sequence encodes CASSDSPQGQETQYF. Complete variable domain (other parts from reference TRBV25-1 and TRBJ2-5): EADIYQTPRYLVIGTGKKITLECSQTMGHDKMYWYQQDPGMELHLIHYSYGVNSTEKGDLSSESTVSRIRTEHFPLTLESARPSHTSQYLCASSDSPQGQETQYFGPGTRLLVL.

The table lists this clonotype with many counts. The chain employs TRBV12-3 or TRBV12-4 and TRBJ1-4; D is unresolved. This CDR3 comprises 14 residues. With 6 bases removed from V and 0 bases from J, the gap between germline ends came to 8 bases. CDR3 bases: TGTGCCAGCAGCCGGCCAGCAACTAATGAAAAACTGTTTTTT. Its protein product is CASSRPATNEKLFF.

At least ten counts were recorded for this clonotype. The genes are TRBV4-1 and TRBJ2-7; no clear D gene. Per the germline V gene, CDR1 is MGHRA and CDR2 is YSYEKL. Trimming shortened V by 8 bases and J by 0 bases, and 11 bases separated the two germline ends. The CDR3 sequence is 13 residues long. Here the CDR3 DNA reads TGCGCCAGCGGGATGGCCCCCTCCTACGAGCAGTACTTC. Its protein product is CASGMAPSYEQYF.

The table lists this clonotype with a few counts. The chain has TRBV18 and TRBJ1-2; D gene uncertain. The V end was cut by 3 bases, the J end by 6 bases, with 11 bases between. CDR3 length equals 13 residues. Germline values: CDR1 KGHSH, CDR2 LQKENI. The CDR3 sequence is CASSPGMPNGYTF. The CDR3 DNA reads TGTGCCAGCTCACCCGGGATGCCTAATGGCTACACCTTC.

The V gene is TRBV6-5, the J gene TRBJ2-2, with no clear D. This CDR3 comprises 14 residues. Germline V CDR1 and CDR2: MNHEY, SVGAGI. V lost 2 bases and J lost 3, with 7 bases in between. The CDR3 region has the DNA TGTGCCAGCAGTTACCCGGGTCACACCGGGGAGCTGTTTTTT. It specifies CASSYPGHTGELFF.

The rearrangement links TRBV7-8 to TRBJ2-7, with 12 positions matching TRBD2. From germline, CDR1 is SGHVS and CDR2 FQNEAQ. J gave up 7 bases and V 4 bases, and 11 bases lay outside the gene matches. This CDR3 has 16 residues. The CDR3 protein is CASSSARASGGAEQYF. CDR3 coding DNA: TGTGCCAGCAGCTCCGCCCGGGCTAGCGGGGGGGCTGAGCAGTACTTC.

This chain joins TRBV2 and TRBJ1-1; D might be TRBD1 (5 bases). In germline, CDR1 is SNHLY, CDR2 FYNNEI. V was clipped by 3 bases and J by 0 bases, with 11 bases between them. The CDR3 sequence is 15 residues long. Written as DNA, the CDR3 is TGTGCCAGCAGTGAGGGAGGGACCCTGAACACTGAAGCTTTCTTT. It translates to CASSEGGTLNTEAFF.

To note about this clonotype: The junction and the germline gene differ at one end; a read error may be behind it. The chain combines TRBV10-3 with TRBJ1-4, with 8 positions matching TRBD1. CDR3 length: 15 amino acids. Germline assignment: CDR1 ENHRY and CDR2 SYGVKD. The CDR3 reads CASSTRTGRREKLFF. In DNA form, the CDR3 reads TGTGCCAGCAGTACACGGACAGGGAGGAGGGAAAAACTGTTTTTT.

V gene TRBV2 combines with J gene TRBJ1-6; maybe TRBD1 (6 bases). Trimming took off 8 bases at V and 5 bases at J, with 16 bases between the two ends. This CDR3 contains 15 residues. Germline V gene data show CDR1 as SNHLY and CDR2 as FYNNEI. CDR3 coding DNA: TGTGCCAGCCCAACAGGGTCCCATAATAATTCACCCCTCCACTTT. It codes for CASPTGSHNNSPLHF. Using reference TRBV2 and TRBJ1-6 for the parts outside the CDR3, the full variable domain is EPEVTQTPSHQVTQMGQEVILRCVPISNHLYFYWYRQILGQKVEFLVSFYNNEISEKSEIFDDQFSVERPDGSNFTLKIRSTKLEDSAMYFCASPTGSHNNSPLHFGNGTRLTVT.

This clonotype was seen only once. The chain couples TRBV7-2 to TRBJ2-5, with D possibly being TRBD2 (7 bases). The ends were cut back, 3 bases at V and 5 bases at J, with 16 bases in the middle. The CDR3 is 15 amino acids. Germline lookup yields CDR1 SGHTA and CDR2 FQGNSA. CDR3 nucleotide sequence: TGTGCCAGCAGCTTTTATCGCGGGGGCGACGAGACCCAGTACTTC. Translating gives CASSFYRGGDETQYF.

The CDR3 reads CASSPDSNEQFF. CDR3 in DNA: TGTGCCAGCAGTCCTGACTCTAATGAGCAGTTCTTC. The chain combines TRBV7-2 with TRBJ2-5; D gene unclear. The better agreement between TRBJ2-1 and the DNA end casts doubt on the J call. Germline V gene sequence: CDR1 SGHTA, CDR2 FQGNSA. The CDR3 extends over 12 amino acids.

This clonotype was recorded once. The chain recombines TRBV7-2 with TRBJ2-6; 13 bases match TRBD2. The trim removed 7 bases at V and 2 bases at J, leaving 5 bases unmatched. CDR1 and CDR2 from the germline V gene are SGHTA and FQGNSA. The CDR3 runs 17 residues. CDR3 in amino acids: CASKSGLAGAGANVLTF. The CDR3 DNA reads TGTGCCAGCAAATCTGGACTAGCGGGGGCTGGGGCCAACGTCCTGACTTTC. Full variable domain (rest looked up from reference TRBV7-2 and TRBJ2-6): GAGVSQSPSNKVTEKGKDVELRCDPISGHTALYWYRQSLGQGLEFLIYFQGNSAPDKSGLPSDRFSAERTGGSVSTLTIQRTQQEDSAVYLCASKSGLAGAGANVLTFGAGSRLTVL.

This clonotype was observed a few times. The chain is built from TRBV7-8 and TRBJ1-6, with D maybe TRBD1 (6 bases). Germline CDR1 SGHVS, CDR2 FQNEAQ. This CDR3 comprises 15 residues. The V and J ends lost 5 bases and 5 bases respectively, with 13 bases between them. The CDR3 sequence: CASSQGQTHNSPLHF. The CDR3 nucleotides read TGTGCCAGCAGCCAAGGACAGACCCATAATTCACCCCTCCACTTT.

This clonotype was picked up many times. For the CDR3, the DNA is TGTGCCAGCAGTTACTGGACAGGGGGCGCGTTAAGTACTGAAGCTTTCTTT. Its translation is CASSYWTGGALSTEAFF. The J gene is TRBJ1-1, the V gene TRBV6-5, with 11 bases lining up with TRBD1. Germline-derived CDR1 and CDR2 are MNHEY and SVGAGI. V trimming: 1 base; J trimming: 5 bases; junction bases outside the gene matches: 9. The CDR3 runs to 17 residues.

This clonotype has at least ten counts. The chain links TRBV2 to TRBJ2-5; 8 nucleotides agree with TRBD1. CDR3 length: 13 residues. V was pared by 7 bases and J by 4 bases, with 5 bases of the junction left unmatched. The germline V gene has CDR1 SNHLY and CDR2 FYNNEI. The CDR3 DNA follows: TGTGCCAGCATTCCCAGGGGGCTAGAGACCCAGTACTTC. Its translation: CASIPRGLETQYF.

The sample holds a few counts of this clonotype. The CDR3: CASSPRGYEKLFF. For the CDR3, the DNA is TGTGCCAGCTCACCACGGGGATATGAAAAACTGTTTTTT. The rearrangement links TRBV18 to TRBJ1-4; D not certain. CDR1 and CDR2 (germline): KGHSH, LQKENI. The ends were cut back, 1 base at V and 6 bases at J, with 6 bases in the middle. There are 13 residues in the CDR3. Using reference TRBV18 and TRBJ1-4 for the parts outside the CDR3, the full variable domain is NAGVMQNPRHLVRRRGQEARLRCSPMKGHSHVYWYRQLPEEGLKFMVYLQKENIIDESGMPKERFSAEFPKEGPSILRIQQVVRGDSAAYFCASSPRGYEKLFFGSGTQLSVL.

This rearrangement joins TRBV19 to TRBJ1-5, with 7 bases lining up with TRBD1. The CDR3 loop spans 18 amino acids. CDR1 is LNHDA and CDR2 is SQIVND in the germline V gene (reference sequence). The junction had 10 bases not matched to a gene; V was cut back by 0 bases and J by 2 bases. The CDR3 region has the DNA TGTGCCAGTAGTATAGAAGGGCGCGGGGGGACAGGCAATCAGCCCCAGCATTTT. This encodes CASSIEGRGGTGNQPQHF. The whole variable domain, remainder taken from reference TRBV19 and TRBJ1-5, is DGGITQSPKYLFRKEGQNVTLSCEQNLNHDAMYWYRQDPGQGLRLIYYSQIVNDFQKGDIAEGYSVSREKKESFPLTVTSAQKNPTAFYLCASSIEGRGGTGNQPQHFGDGTRLSIL.

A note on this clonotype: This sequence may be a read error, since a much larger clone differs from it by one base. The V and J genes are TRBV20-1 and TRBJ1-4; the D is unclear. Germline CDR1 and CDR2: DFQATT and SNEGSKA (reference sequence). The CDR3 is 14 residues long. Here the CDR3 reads CSASTAGFGEELFF. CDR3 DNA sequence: TGCAGTGCTAGTACGGCGGGGTTTGGTGAAGAACTGTTTTTT.

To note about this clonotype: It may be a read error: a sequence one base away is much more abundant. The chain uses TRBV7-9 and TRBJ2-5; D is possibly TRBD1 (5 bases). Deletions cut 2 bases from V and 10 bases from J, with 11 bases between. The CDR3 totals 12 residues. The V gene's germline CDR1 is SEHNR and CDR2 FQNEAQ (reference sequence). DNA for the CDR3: TGTGCCAGCAGCTTAAGGGGAATTGACCAGTACTTC. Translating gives CASSLRGIDQYF.

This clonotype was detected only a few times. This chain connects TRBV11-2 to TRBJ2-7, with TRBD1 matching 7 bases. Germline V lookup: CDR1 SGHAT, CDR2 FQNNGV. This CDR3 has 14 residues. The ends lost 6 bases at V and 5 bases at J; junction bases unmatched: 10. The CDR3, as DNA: TGTGCCAGCAGGAAAACAGGGGAGAGGAACGAGCAGTACTTC. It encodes CASRKTGERNEQYF.

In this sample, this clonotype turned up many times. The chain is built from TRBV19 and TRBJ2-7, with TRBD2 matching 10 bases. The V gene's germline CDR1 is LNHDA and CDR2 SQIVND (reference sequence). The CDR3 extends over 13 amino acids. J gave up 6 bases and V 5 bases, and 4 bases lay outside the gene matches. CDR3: CASSPAGGLEQYF. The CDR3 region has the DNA TGTGCCAGTAGTCCAGCGGGAGGGCTCGAGCAGTACTTC.